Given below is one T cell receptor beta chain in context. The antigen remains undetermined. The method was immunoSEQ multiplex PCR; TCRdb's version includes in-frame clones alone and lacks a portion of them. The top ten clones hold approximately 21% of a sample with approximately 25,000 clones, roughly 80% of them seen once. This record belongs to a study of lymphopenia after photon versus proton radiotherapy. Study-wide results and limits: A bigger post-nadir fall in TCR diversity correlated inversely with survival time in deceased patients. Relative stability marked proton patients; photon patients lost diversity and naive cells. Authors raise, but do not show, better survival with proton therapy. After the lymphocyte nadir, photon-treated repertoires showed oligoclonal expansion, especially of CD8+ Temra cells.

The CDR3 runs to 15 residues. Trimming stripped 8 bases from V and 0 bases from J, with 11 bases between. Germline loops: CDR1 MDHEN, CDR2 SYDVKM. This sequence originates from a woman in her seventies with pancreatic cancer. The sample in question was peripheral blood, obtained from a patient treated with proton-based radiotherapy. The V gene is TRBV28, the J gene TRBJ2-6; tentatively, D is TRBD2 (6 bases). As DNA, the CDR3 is TGTGCCAGCCTAGCGCAGGGCTCTGGGGCCAACGTCCTGACTTTC. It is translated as CASLAQGSGANVLTF.